The rows below give T cell receptor beta chains drawn from one sample of a study of CD8+CD57+ T cells in acquired aplastic anemia. TCRdb passed the reads through MiXCR, listing each CDR3 protein once. The table records 160,000 or so distinct CDR3 sequences, around 50% of them present only once. What was sequenced was sorted CD4+, CD8+, or CD8+CD57+ T cells (not recorded which) from PBMCs. Receptor source: a human donor with aplastic anemia. Both conserved end residues are part of each CDR3. D genes are given only for firm matches. A clone size is listed for some rows: how often the clone was seen (once, few, many), or a class if it is expanded.

clone_size: many; j_call: TRBJ2-7; v_call: TRBV7-2; d_call: -; cdr3_nt: TGTGCCAGCAGCTTAGTTGGCATCACCTACGAGCAGTACTTC; cdr3_aa: CASSLVGITYEQYF
clone_size: many; j_call: TRBJ2-7; v_call: TRBV19; d_call: TRBD2; cdr3_nt: TGTGCCAGTAGTATATCTCCCCTTGGAGCGGGACTTACCTACGAGCAGTACTTC; cdr3_aa: CASSISPLGAGLTYEQYF
clone_size: -; j_call: TRBJ2-7; v_call: TRBV24-1; d_call: TRBD1; cdr3_nt: TGTGCCACCACCTGGACAGGTTTAAAACACGAGCAGTACTTC; cdr3_aa: CATTWTGLKHEQYF
clone_size: many; j_call: TRBJ2-2; v_call: TRBV7-2; d_call: TRBD1; cdr3_nt: TGTGCCAGCAGCCCCCCGACAGGGGCGGGCGGGGAGCTGTTTTTT; cdr3_aa: CASSPPTGAGGELFF
clone_size: -; j_call: TRBJ2-1; v_call: TRBV7-8; d_call: -; cdr3_nt: TGTGCCAGCAGCCCAGGACACAATGAGCAGTTCTTC; cdr3_aa: CASSPGHNEQFF
clone_size: many; j_call: TRBJ1-4; v_call: TRBV2; d_call: -; cdr3_nt: TGTGCCAGCAGTAGCCGGACGGGACAAGCCTTTGAAAAACTGTTTTTT; cdr3_aa: CASSSRTGQAFEKLFF
clone_size: -; j_call: TRBJ2-7; v_call: TRBV7-9; d_call: -; cdr3_nt: TGTGCCAGCAGCCCGACCAGGACGGGGGAGCAGTACTTC; cdr3_aa: CASSPTRTGEQYF
clone_size: many; j_call: TRBJ2-1; v_call: TRBV20-1; d_call: -; cdr3_nt: TGCAGTGCTAGTGGTGGGAGAGGAAGAAATGAGCAGTTCTTC; cdr3_aa: CSASGGRGRNEQFF
clone_size: -; j_call: TRBJ1-6; v_call: TRBV14; d_call: -; cdr3_nt: TGTGCCAGCAGCCTCGAGGCGGGTGATAGCCTCCACTTT; cdr3_aa: CASSLEAGDSLHF
clone_size: many; j_call: TRBJ2-3; v_call: TRBV24-1; d_call: TRBD1; cdr3_nt: TGTGCCACCAGTGATCCACAGGGGGAGAGCACAGATACGCAGTATTTT; cdr3_aa: CATSDPQGESTDTQYF
clone_size: few; j_call: TRBJ1-6; v_call: TRBV10-1; d_call: -; cdr3_nt: TGCGCCAGCAGTGAGTCAGAGAATTCACCCCTCCACTTT; cdr3_aa: CASSESENSPLHF
clone_size: -; j_call: TRBJ2-7; v_call: TRBV2; d_call: -; cdr3_nt: TGTGCCAGCAGATGGGCCCGCTACGAGCAGTACTTC; cdr3_aa: CASRWARYEQYF
clone_size: many; j_call: TRBJ1-5; v_call: TRBV12-3/TRBV12-4; d_call: -; cdr3_nt: TGTGCCAGCAGTCAACAGGTACCGCAGCCCCAGCATTTT; cdr3_aa: CASSQQVPQPQHF
clone_size: -; j_call: TRBJ2-7; v_call: TRBV20-1; d_call: -; cdr3_nt: TGCAGTGCTGGTGACATCGAGCAGTACTTC; cdr3_aa: CSAGDIEQYF
clone_size: few; j_call: TRBJ1-6; v_call: TRBV2; d_call: -; cdr3_nt: TGTGCCAGCAGTTTGTACGGGGGGGGATCACCCCTCCACTTT; cdr3_aa: CASSLYGGGSPLHF
clone_size: -; j_call: TRBJ1-1; v_call: TRBV10-3; d_call: TRBD1; cdr3_nt: TGTGCCATCAGGCCACAGGGGCAGGGTACTGAAGCTTTCTTT; cdr3_aa: CAIRPQGQGTEAFF
clone_size: -; j_call: TRBJ2-3; v_call: TRBV7-8; d_call: -; cdr3_nt: TGTGCCAGCAGCTCAGGGGGGACGCAGTATTTT; cdr3_aa: CASSSGGTQYF
clone_size: many; j_call: TRBJ1-4; v_call: TRBV11-1; d_call: -; cdr3_nt: TGTGCCAGCAGCTCTGAATTGGGGGACAAAAGGAGGGAAAAACTGTTTTTT; cdr3_aa: CASSSELGDKRREKLFF
clone_size: -; j_call: TRBJ1-5; v_call: TRBV2; d_call: -; cdr3_nt: TGTGCCAGCAGTGTTGGAAGGGAGGGCAATCAGCCCCAGCATTTT; cdr3_aa: CASSVGREGNQPQHF
clone_size: many; j_call: TRBJ1-6; v_call: TRBV20-1; d_call: -; cdr3_nt: TGCAGTGCGCAAAAGACGGCAGGGGTGAATTCACCCCTCCACTTT; cdr3_aa: CSAQKTAGVNSPLHF
clone_size: many; j_call: TRBJ1-2; v_call: TRBV12-3/TRBV12-4; d_call: -; cdr3_nt: TGTGCCAGCAGTCAGGGGCTCACCTATGGCTACACCTTC; cdr3_aa: CASSQGLTYGYTF
clone_size: -; j_call: TRBJ1-1; v_call: TRBV6-1; d_call: -; cdr3_nt: TGTGCCAGCAGCACTCCCTTCGGGACGGTGAACACTGAAGCTTTCTTT; cdr3_aa: CASSTPFGTVNTEAFF
clone_size: many; j_call: TRBJ2-5; v_call: TRBV7-7; d_call: TRBD2; cdr3_nt: TGTGCCAGCAGCTCAGAACGGGAGGAATGGGAGACCCAGTACTTC; cdr3_aa: CASSSEREEWETQYF
clone_size: many; j_call: TRBJ2-7; v_call: TRBV7-2; d_call: TRBD2; cdr3_nt: TGTGCCAGCAGAAGACTAGCTGAAAGCTACGAGCAGTACTTC; cdr3_aa: CASRRLAESYEQYF
clone_size: -; j_call: TRBJ1-2; v_call: TRBV9; d_call: -; cdr3_nt: TGTGCCAGCAGCGTAGGCAGGGAAAGGGGCTACACCTTC; cdr3_aa: CASSVGRERGYTF
clone_size: -; j_call: TRBJ2-3; v_call: TRBV28; d_call: -; cdr3_nt: TGTGCCAGCAGTTGGGGGGTCGGCAATACGCAGTATTTT; cdr3_aa: CASSWGVGNTQYF
clone_size: -; j_call: TRBJ2-7; v_call: TRBV15; d_call: TRBD2; cdr3_nt: TGTGCCACCAGCAGAGGGACTAGCGGGAGTAGCCACGAGCAGTACTTC; cdr3_aa: CATSRGTSGSSHEQYF
clone_size: once; j_call: TRBJ1-5; v_call: TRBV7-6; d_call: -; cdr3_nt: TGTGCCAGCAGCTTAAGTGGACCGAGGGGCAACCAGCCCCGGCATTTT; cdr3_aa: CASSLSGPRGNQPRHF
clone_size: -; j_call: TRBJ2-1; v_call: TRBV7-3; d_call: TRBD2; cdr3_nt: TGTGCCAGCAGCTTAATGGCTAGCGGGAGTTTAAATGAGCAGTTCTTC; cdr3_aa: CASSLMASGSLNEQFF
clone_size: -; j_call: TRBJ2-7; v_call: TRBV29-1; d_call: -; cdr3_nt: TGCAGCGTTGTTAAGGGCACGAGCTCCTACGAGCAGTACTTC; cdr3_aa: CSVVKGTSSYEQYF
clone_size: -; j_call: TRBJ1-2; v_call: TRBV30; d_call: -; cdr3_nt: TGTGCCTGGGAACCGAGTCGGACAGTTAACTATGGCTACACCTTC; cdr3_aa: CAWEPSRTVNYGYTF
clone_size: -; j_call: TRBJ2-7; v_call: TRBV13; d_call: TRBD1; cdr3_nt: TGTGCCAGCAGCCAGCGGACAGGGCTCGGCTACGAGCAGTACTTC; cdr3_aa: CASSQRTGLGYEQYF
clone_size: many; j_call: TRBJ2-7; v_call: TRBV6-2/TRBV6-3; d_call: -; cdr3_nt: TGTGCCAGCAGTTCTACCCACCCTCCGAGCCCCAGCTCCTACGAGCAGTACTTC; cdr3_aa: CASSSTHPPSPSSYEQYF
clone_size: -; j_call: TRBJ2-5; v_call: TRBV19; d_call: -; cdr3_nt: TGTGCCAGATCCCTCCAAGAGACCCAGTACTTC; cdr3_aa: CARSLQETQYF
clone_size: once; j_call: TRBJ1-5; v_call: TRBV19; d_call: -; cdr3_nt: TGTGCCTCACAGAGGGGCGGGGGGCGTCAGCCCCAGCATTTT; cdr3_aa: CASQRGGGRQPQHF
clone_size: -; j_call: TRBJ1-2; v_call: TRBV2; d_call: -; cdr3_nt: TGTGCCAGCAGCCGAAAGGCAGGGATCTATGGCTACACCTTC; cdr3_aa: CASSRKAGIYGYTF
clone_size: -; j_call: TRBJ1-1; v_call: TRBV7-6; d_call: -; cdr3_nt: TGTGCCAGCAGCTCCCGGGGACCGACTGAAGCTTTCTTT; cdr3_aa: CASSSRGPTEAFF
clone_size: -; j_call: TRBJ1-3; v_call: TRBV27; d_call: -; cdr3_nt: TGTGCCAGCACTTCCCGGGACGTCGGAAACACCATATATTTT; cdr3_aa: CASTSRDVGNTIYF
clone_size: -; j_call: TRBJ2-3; v_call: TRBV6-1; d_call: TRBD2; cdr3_nt: TGTGCCAGCGGGCTAGCGGGCGGATACGGCACAGATACGCAGTATTTT; cdr3_aa: CASGLAGGYGTDTQYF
clone_size: few; j_call: TRBJ2-2; v_call: TRBV24-1; d_call: TRBD1; cdr3_nt: TGTGCCGCGAGCAGGGGGCGGGAGCTGTTTTTT; cdr3_aa: CAASRGRELFF
clone_size: -; j_call: TRBJ1-6; v_call: TRBV7-3; d_call: TRBD1; cdr3_nt: TGTGCCAGCAGCCCAGGTGGGACAGGGAACTCACCCCTCCACTTT; cdr3_aa: CASSPGGTGNSPLHF
clone_size: many; j_call: TRBJ1-2; v_call: TRBV20-1; d_call: -; cdr3_nt: TGCAGTGCTAGAGATGAAGGAAACTATGGCTACACCTTC; cdr3_aa: CSARDEGNYGYTF
clone_size: many; j_call: TRBJ1-1; v_call: TRBV9; d_call: TRBD1; cdr3_nt: TGTGCCAGCAGACCCGGGACAGGCATCGGCACTGAAGCTTTCTTT; cdr3_aa: CASRPGTGIGTEAFF
clone_size: -; j_call: TRBJ2-7; v_call: TRBV7-3; d_call: TRBD1; cdr3_nt: TGTGCCAGCAGCTTAACCCCAGGGGGCATCGACGAGCAGTACTTC; cdr3_aa: CASSLTPGGIDEQYF
clone_size: -; j_call: TRBJ2-2; v_call: TRBV11-1; d_call: -; cdr3_nt: TGTGCCAGCAGCTCTGGACCGACCGGGGAGCTGTTTTTT; cdr3_aa: CASSSGPTGELFF
clone_size: -; j_call: TRBJ2-1; v_call: TRBV20-1; d_call: -; cdr3_nt: TGCAGTGCTAGAGATCGTCTAATTGAGCAGTTCTTC; cdr3_aa: CSARDRLIEQFF
clone_size: -; j_call: TRBJ2-5; v_call: TRBV6-5; d_call: -; cdr3_nt: TGTGCCAGCAGGGGGATGCAAGAGACCCAGTACTTC; cdr3_aa: CASRGMQETQYF
clone_size: -; j_call: TRBJ2-7; v_call: TRBV7-9; d_call: -; cdr3_nt: TGTGCCAGCAGTGTAGGAAGTGTTTCCTACGAGCAGTACTTC; cdr3_aa: CASSVGSVSYEQYF
clone_size: -; j_call: TRBJ1-1; v_call: TRBV28; d_call: -; cdr3_nt: TGTGCCAGCAGTTTATTAGCCCCCCAGAACACTGAAGCTTTCTTT; cdr3_aa: CASSLLAPQNTEAFF
clone_size: -; j_call: TRBJ2-7; v_call: TRBV7-9; d_call: -; cdr3_nt: TGTGCCAGCAGCCTCGGGCCACCCGAGCAGTACTTC; cdr3_aa: CASSLGPPEQYF
clone_size: -; j_call: TRBJ2-1; v_call: TRBV15; d_call: TRBD1; cdr3_nt: TGTGCCACCAGCAGATGGGACAGCGGCTACGAGCAGTTCTTC; cdr3_aa: CATSRWDSGYEQFF
clone_size: -; j_call: TRBJ1-4; v_call: TRBV7-3; d_call: TRBD1; cdr3_nt: TGTGCCAGCAGCATGGGACAGATAAATGAAAAACTGTTTTTT; cdr3_aa: CASSMGQINEKLFF
clone_size: many; j_call: TRBJ2-7; v_call: TRBV4-2; d_call: -; cdr3_nt: TGTGCCAGCAGCCCGGAGGGGGGCGGCACAAGCTACGAGCAGTACTTC; cdr3_aa: CASSPEGGGTSYEQYF